The 31 T cell receptor beta chains in this list originate from one sample, sequenced in a study of CD8 T cells in Susac syndrome. An input of about 0.5 to 1 ug of RNA was subjected to reverse transcription using random hexamers. Each CDR3 protein is one row after TCRdb ran MiXCR on the immunoSEQ multiplex PCR reads. The sample has roughly 150,000 distinct CDR3 sequences, about 95% seen once. Sequencing used CD8+ T cells from PBMCs. These receptors came from a human donor with multiple sclerosis.

The chain links TRBV3-1 to TRBJ2-4; tentatively, D is TRBD2 (5 bases). V was pared by 0 bases and J by 3 bases, with 12 bases between. Per germline, CDR1 LGHDT and CDR2 YNNKEL (reference sequence). The CDR3 is made up of 16 amino acids. The CDR3 DNA sequence: TGTGCCAGCAGCCAAGACCTTAGTGGAGGCAAAAACATTCAGTACTTC. Protein sequence: CASSQDLSGGKNIQYF.

The chain uses TRBV4-2 and TRBJ1-5, with D unclear. The CDR3 runs 15 residues. V dropped 4 bases and J dropped 6 bases, with 16 bases sitting between them. The V gene's germline CDR1 is LGHNA and CDR2 YNFKEQ. The CDR3 loop reads CASSPRAEEGQPQHF. The CDR3 DNA sequence: TGTGCCAGCAGCCCCCGAGCAGAGGAGGGTCAGCCCCAGCATTTT.

This chain uses TRBV3-1 with TRBJ1-3; D is uncertain. V gave up 9 bases and J gave up 0 bases, with 6 bases separating them. Germline CDR1 LGHDT, CDR2 YNNKEL (reference sequence). The CDR3 loop spans 12 amino acids. DNA of the CDR3: TGTGCCAGTAAAGGCTCTGGAAACACCATATATTTT. Translating it yields CASKGSGNTIYF.

The rearrangement uses TRBV2 and TRBJ2-1, with TRBD1 matching over 7 bases. In germline, CDR1 is SNHLY, CDR2 FYNNEI. The CDR3 consists of 15 residues. V gave up 2 bases and J gave up 7 bases; unmatched junction bases: 8. The CDR3 here is CASSELRGQVNEQFF. The CDR3 DNA sequence: TGTGCCAGCAGTGAACTTAGGGGGCAGGTAAATGAGCAGTTCTTC. Combining the CDR3 with reference TRBV2 and TRBJ2-1 gives the whole variable domain EPEVTQTPSHQVTQMGQEVILRCVPISNHLYFYWYRQILGQKVEFLVSFYNNEISEKSEIFDDQFSVERPDGSNFTLKIRSTKLEDSAMYFCASSELRGQVNEQFFGPGTRLTVL.

This rearrangement joins TRBV19 to TRBJ2-7; maybe TRBD1 (6 bases). The CDR3 is made up of 14 amino acids. Trimming pared 3 bases from V and 1 base from J, leaving 10 bases between. Germline V gene lookup returns CDR1 LNHDA and CDR2 SQIVND (reference sequence). CDR3 sequence: CASSIPGASYEQYF. The DNA for the CDR3 is TGTGCCAGTAGTATCCCAGGGGCATCCTACGAGCAGTACTTC.

V is TRBV2 and J is TRBJ2-1; either TRBD1 or TRBD2 may supply D (5 bases each). CDR3 length equals 16 residues. Germline V gives CDR1 SNHLY, CDR2 FYNNEI. V gave up 1 base and J gave up 7 bases, with 17 bases separating them. This CDR3 reads CASSEGRGLPYNEQFF. CDR3 DNA: TGTGCCAGCAGTGAAGGTCGGGGCTTGCCTTATAATGAGCAGTTCTTC.

The V gene is TRBV7-8, the J gene TRBJ2-5; D gene ambiguous. V was shortened by 2 bases and J by 5 bases, with 9 bases between the two germline ends. CDR3 length: 13 amino acids. The germline CDR1 and CDR2 sequences are SGHVS and FQNEAQ. CDR3 in amino acids: CASSLMQFETQYF. The CDR3 bases are TGTGCCAGCAGCTTAATGCAATTCGAGACCCAGTACTTC.

This CDR3 is CASSYRAGGNEQYV. In DNA, the CDR3 is TGTGCCAGCAGTTACCGTGCGGGGGGTAATGAGCAGTACGTC. This chain connects TRBV6-5 to TRBJ2-7; TRBD2 agrees at 8 bases. CDR1 and CDR2 from the germline V gene are MNHEY and SVGAGI. V lost 2 bases to trimming and J lost 7 bases; unmatched junction nucleotides: 7. The CDR3 has 14 residues.

This CDR3 reads CAWSARGQGDFQPQHF. CDR3 nucleotide sequence: TGTGCCTGGAGTGCTCGAGGGCAGGGTGACTTTCAGCCCCAGCATTTT. J is TRBJ1-5 and V is TRBV30; D possibly corresponds to TRBD1 (5 bases). CDR3 length equals 16 residues. The V end lost 1 base, the J end lost 6 bases, and 19 bases lay between the germline ends. Germline loops: CDR1 GTSNPN, CDR2 SVGIG (reference sequence).

This clonotype has only one observation. The rearrangement uses TRBV5-1 and TRBJ2-3; 10 nucleotides align to TRBD1. From germline, CDR1 is SGHRS and CDR2 YFSETQ. The trim removed 1 base at V and 4 bases at J, leaving 3 bases unmatched. The length of the CDR3 is 15 residues. In DNA, the CDR3 is TGCGCCAGCAGCTTGACCGGGACAGGGGCAGATACGCAGTATTTT. This codes for CASSLTGTGADTQYF. The complete variable domain, with remaining parts taken from reference TRBV5-1 and TRBJ2-3, reads KAGVTQTPRYLIKTRGQQVTLSCSPISGHRSVSWYQQTPGQGLQFLFEYFSETQRNKGNFPGRFSGRQFSNSRSEMNVSTLELGDSALYLCASSLTGTGADTQYFGPGTRLTVL.

The V and J genes are TRBV12-5 and TRBJ2-3; 8 positions agree with TRBD1. Germline V gene sequence: CDR1 LGHNT, CDR2 FRNRAP. This CDR3 spans 17 amino acids. The trim removed 3 bases at V and 1 base at J, leaving 9 bases unmatched. The CDR3 DNA reads as TGTGCTAGTGGTTTCATTCTGGGACAGGAACGCACAGATACGCAGTATTTT. This encodes CASGFILGQERTDTQYF.

The J gene is TRBJ2-2, the V gene TRBV4-2, with TRBD2 identical over 11 bases. CDR1 is LGHNA, CDR2 YNFKEQ, per germline. V lost 3 bases, J lost 4 bases, and 1 base stayed unmatched. The CDR3 length is 15 residues. The CDR3 loop is CASSHLAGGTGELFF. As DNA, the CDR3 is TGTGCCAGCAGCCATCTAGCGGGGGGCACCGGGGAGCTGTTTTTT.

This clonotype appeared once. V is TRBV2 and J is TRBJ2-7; D remains unclear. The CDR3 is made up of 13 amino acids. Germline-derived CDR1 and CDR2 are SNHLY and FYNNEI. V lost 4 bases, J lost 3 bases, and 10 bases lay in between. CDR3 DNA: TGTGCCAGCAGTGTTGGGAAGATCTACGAGCAGTACTTC. It encodes CASSVGKIYEQYF.

This chain joins TRBV5-6 and TRBJ2-1; 8 bases line up with TRBD2. This CDR3 spans 14 amino acids. V gave up 5 bases and J gave up 3 bases; unmatched junction bases: 4. Germline values: CDR1 SGHDT, CDR2 YYEEEE. In nucleotides, the CDR3 is TGTGCCAGCAGAGCACTAGCGGACTACAATGAGCAGTTCTTC. This gives the protein CASRALADYNEQFF.

The rearrangement uses TRBV6-6 and TRBJ2-3, with TRBD2 as a possible D gene (7 bases). Germline assignment: CDR1 MNHNY and CDR2 SVGAGI (reference sequence). CDR3 length equals 12 residues. With 11 bases removed from V and 5 bases from J, the gap between germline ends came to 14 bases. The CDR3 region has the DNA TGTGCCGGTGGGGGGGGCGGAGATACGCAGTATTTT. As protein: CAGGGGGDTQYF.

The J gene is TRBJ2-5, the V gene TRBV4-1; maybe TRBD1 (6 bases). V lost 1 base to trimming and J lost 2 bases, with 8 bases between them. Germline V gene data show CDR1 as MGHRA and CDR2 as YSYEKL. The CDR3 covers 14 residues. This CDR3 reads CASSQAQGQETQYF. As DNA, the CDR3 is TGCGCCAGCAGCCAAGCACAGGGTCAAGAGACCCAGTACTTC.

The J gene is TRBJ2-7, the V gene TRBV5-1, with 7 bases lining up with TRBD1. Germline CDR1 and CDR2: SGHRS and YFSETQ. The CDR3 covers 14 residues. Unmatched junction bases numbered 8, after V lost 4 bases and J lost 4 bases. The chain's CDR3 is CASSPSTGLYEQYV. In DNA form, the CDR3 reads TGCGCCAGCAGCCCCTCGACAGGGCTGTACGAGCAGTACGTC.

CDR3: CASSLAQGTGINYGYTF. CDR3 DNA: TGTGCCAGCAGCTTAGCTCAAGGGACAGGGATTAACTATGGCTACACCTTC. V is TRBV7-6 and J is TRBJ1-2; 9 bases line up with TRBD1. The CDR3 has 17 residues. CDR1 and CDR2 from the germline V gene are SGHVS and FNYEAQ. With 0 bases clipped from V and 1 base from J, the junction kept 6 bases outside the gene matches.

The chain has TRBV29-1 and TRBJ2-5; 7 bases map to TRBD2. CDR3 length: 12 residues. V lost 5 bases to trimming and J lost 3 bases; unmatched junction nucleotides: 3. Germline CDR1 is SQVTM and CDR2 is ANQGSEA. The CDR3 is CSVPSGEETQYF. The CDR3 DNA is TGCAGCGTTCCTAGCGGCGAAGAGACCCAGTACTTC.

The rearrangement uses TRBV27 and TRBJ2-1; D is uncertain. The CDR3 spans 14 residues. The germline gives CDR1 MNHEY, CDR2 SMNVEV (reference sequence). Trimming removed 6 bases at V and 0 bases at J, with 9 bases between. CDR3 loop: CASSQASSYNEQFF. The DNA of the CDR3 is TGTGCCAGCAGCCAAGCCAGCTCCTACAATGAGCAGTTCTTC.

DNA of the CDR3: TGCAGCGTTGTATGGGGGAACACCGGGGAGCTGTTTTTT. Encoded protein: CSVVWGNTGELFF. The rearrangement links TRBV29-1 to TRBJ2-2; D is ambiguous. V was clipped by 4 bases and J by 1 base, with 7 bases between them. The CDR3 totals 13 residues. Germline V gene lookup returns CDR1 SQVTM and CDR2 ANQGSEA.

This sequence joins TRBV7-9 and TRBJ2-4, with 7 positions matching TRBD1. This CDR3 region has 14 residues. V dropped 5 bases and J dropped 6; count of bases not matched to a gene: 7. Germline CDR1 and CDR2: SEHNR and FQNEAQ (reference sequence). Here the CDR3 DNA reads TGTGCCAGCAGCCATGACAGGGAAGGAAACATTCAGTACTTC. It encodes CASSHDREGNIQYF.

V gene TRBV7-2 combines with J gene TRBJ2-7, with TRBD1 as a possible D gene (6 bases). This CDR3 has 12 amino acids. The V end was cut by 5 bases, the J end by 4 bases, with 9 bases between. Germline V gene lookup returns CDR1 SGHTA and CDR2 FQGNSA. The CDR3 protein is CASSQTGYEQYV. The CDR3 DNA reads as TGTGCCAGCAGCCAAACAGGGTACGAGCAGTACGTC.

The chain employs TRBV25-1 and TRBJ1-2, with D unclear. CDR3 length: 14 amino acids. Trimming removed 0 bases from V and 2 bases from J, with 7 bases in between. Germline V lookup: CDR1 MGHDK, CDR2 SYGVNS. As DNA, the CDR3 is TGTGCCAGCAGTGAATATCCCGCAAACTATGGCTACACCTTC. This sequence encodes CASSEYPANYGYTF.

J is TRBJ1-1 and V is TRBV9, with D perhaps matching TRBD1 (6 bases). This CDR3 is built from 15 residues. Looked up from germline, CDR1 is SGDLS and CDR2 is YYNGEE. Between the trimmed V and J ends, which lost 0 bases and 5 bases, there was a span of 14 bases. The CDR3: CASSVEESQGTEAFF. CDR3 sequence (DNA): TGTGCCAGCAGCGTAGAAGAGAGTCAGGGGACTGAAGCTTTCTTT.

V gene TRBV2 combines with J gene TRBJ1-2, with TRBD1 matching over 9 bases. Trimming at V came to 4 bases and at J to 8 bases, leaving 11 bases not matched to a gene. Per germline, CDR1 SNHLY and CDR2 FYNNEI. CDR3 length equals 15 residues. The CDR3 protein is CASSAEVGTGYGYTF. CDR3 nucleotide sequence: TGTGCCAGCAGTGCGGAGGTTGGGACAGGGTACGGCTACACCTTC.

The chain uses TRBV9 and TRBJ1-5; TRBD1 is a possible D gene (5 bases). The CDR3 covers 16 residues. CDR1 and CDR2 (germline): SGDLS, YYNGEE. Trimming removed 7 bases from V and 3 bases from J, with 20 bases in between. CDR3 in amino acids: CASSPGPRRNNQPQHF. The CDR3 coding sequence is TGTGCCAGCTCCCCGGGGCCGCGAAGAAACAATCAGCCCCAGCATTTT.

The V gene is TRBV4-1, the J gene TRBJ1-6, with D possibly TRBD1 on 6 matching bases. CDR3 length: 15 residues. V lost 3 bases and J lost 10, with 16 bases in between. Germline CDR1 and CDR2: MGHRA and YSYEKL. In DNA, the CDR3 is TGCGCCAGCAGCCATTATTCACAGGGAGACTCACCCCTCCACTTT. Protein sequence: CASSHYSQGDSPLHF.

This clonotype was detected only once. This chain joins TRBV20-1 and TRBJ2-4; possibly TRBD1 for D (5 bases). The ends were cut back, 5 bases at V and 6 bases at J, with 8 bases in the middle. In germline, CDR1 is DFQATT, CDR2 SNEGSKA (reference sequence). This CDR3 has 11 amino acids. The chain's CDR3 is CSARQLNIQYF. The CDR3 DNA reads TGCAGTGCTCGACAGTTAAACATTCAGTACTTC.

The gene calls are TRBV29-1 and TRBJ2-1, with D maybe TRBD2 (6 bases). Germline-derived CDR1 and CDR2 are SQVTM and ANQGSEA. The CDR3 extends over 15 amino acids. Trimming cost V 7 bases and J 4 bases, with 20 bases left between them. The CDR3: CSASGTPREYNEQFF. The CDR3 DNA is TGCAGCGCCTCCGGGACTCCCAGGGAGTACAATGAGCAGTTCTTC.

The chain is built from TRBV9 and TRBJ2-2; D gene unclear. Germline lookup yields CDR1 SGDLS and CDR2 YYNGEE. This CDR3 spans 13 amino acids. The V end was cut by 6 bases, the J end by 5 bases, with 11 bases between. The CDR3 nucleotides read TGTGCCAGCAACCAAGCAGGAACCGGGGAGCTGTTTTTT. It encodes CASNQAGTGELFF.